This T cell receptor (beta chain) was recorded in a study of blood T cell repertoires in COVID-19. Germline loops: CDR1 LNHDA, CDR2 SQIVND (reference sequence). The CDR3 runs to 15 residues. J was trimmed by 5 bases and V by 5 bases; bases with no gene match: 9. The table came from immunoSEQ multiplex PCR; TCRdb's copy has only in-frame clones and leaves some out. The sample carries about 180,000 clones, 82% recorded once. The chain combines TRBV19 with TRBJ2-5; 9 nucleotides line up with TRBD1. The sequence was obtained from a woman aged 65 to 85 with acute or convalescent COVID-19. The sample was peripheral blood. CDR3 region: CASSVSGTGMETQYF. The CDR3 DNA reads as TGTGCCAGTAGTGTCTCCGGGACAGGGATGGAGACCCAGTACTTC.